A selection of T cell receptor beta chains follows, all from one sample in a study of Tregs in tolerant kidney transplant recipients. This table comes from immunoSEQ multiplex PCR, and its TCRdb copy is limited to in-frame clones, with some not included. The data contain 110,000 or so clones, 90% of them seen just once; the ten biggest clones take up 0.34%. Sequenced here: CD4+ T cells from blood, sampled before the transplant. All receptors derive from a human donor who received a combined kidney and bone marrow transplant. CDR3s include the opening cysteine and the closing phenylalanine or tryptophan. The D gene is left open where the match is weak. The size of a clone is reported for some rows only, either as once, few or many, or as a class for expanded clones.

clone_size d_call j_call v_call cdr3_nt cdr3_aa
NA TRBD1 TRBJ1-5 TRBV7-7 TGTGCCAGCAGAAAGGGCAAGGGGGACAGGGCCAATCAGCCCCAGCATTTT CASRKGKGDRANQPQHF
NA TRBD1 TRBJ1-1 TRBV7-2 TGTGCCAGCAGGGCCCAACAGGGGTCTGAAGCTTTCTTT CASRAQQGSEAFF
NA TRBD1 TRBJ1-1 TRBV6-1 TGTGCCAGCAAACTCACAGGGGGCACTGAAGCTTTCTTT CASKLTGGTEAFF
NA TRBD1 TRBJ2-1 TRBV18 TGTGCCAGCTCACCACCGGCAGGGACAGGCGAGCAGTTCTTC CASSPPAGTGEQFF
NA TRBD1 TRBJ1-2 TRBV5-1 TGCGCCAGCAGCACGGGACAGGGCTATGGCTACACCTTC CASSTGQGYGYTF
NA NA TRBJ2-2 TRBV10-3 TGTGCCATCAGCGGAGGGGCCGGGCGGGTTGGGGCCGGGGAGCTGTTTTTT CAISGGAGRVGAGELFF
NA NA TRBJ1-2 TRBV5-1 TGCGCCAGCAGCTTCAGGGGTGAGGGGCTGAGGTATGGCTACACCTTC CASSFRGEGLRYGYTF
once TRBD1 TRBJ2-6 TRBV2 TGTGCCAGCAGTTCGGACAGGGGGCGATCCGGGGCCAACGTCCTGACTTTC CASSSDRGRSGANVLTF
NA NA TRBJ2-7 TRBV6-1 TGTGCCACCCCTCCGTGGGGCAGGGAAAACGAGCAGTACTTC CATPPWGRENEQYF
NA TRBD2 TRBJ2-1 TRBV27 TGTACCAGCAGTTTACGGCTAGCGGGGGTGGGGCAGTTCTTC CTSSLRLAGVGQFF
NA NA TRBJ2-7 TRBV5-1 TGCGCCAGCAGCTTCGGAAGCGTCTCCTACGAGCAGTACTTC CASSFGSVSYEQYF
NA TRBD2 TRBJ2-5 TRBV7-2 TGTGCCAGCAGCTTATTGGGAGCGGGGGGAGGTGAGACCCAGTACTTC CASSLLGAGGGETQYF
once TRBD2 TRBJ2-1 TRBV2 TGTGCCAACAGCGGGAGCCGGCCCGGTGAGCAGTTCTTC CANSGSRPGEQFF
NA NA TRBJ2-7 TRBV29-1 TGCAGCGTTGAAAAGGGACACCCTCCCTACGAGCAGTACTTC CSVEKGHPPYEQYF
NA NA TRBJ1-2 TRBV5-4 TGTGCCAGCAGCCCGACCGAGGTTGGAGGCTACACCTTC CASSPTEVGGYTF
NA NA TRBJ2-7 TRBV20-1 TGCAGTGCTAGAGATAACGAGCAGTACTTC CSARDNEQYF
NA NA TRBJ2-3 TRBV5-1 TGCGCCAGCAGCTTGGATCCCCCCGGGGGAGTGACAGTGGATACGCAGTATTTT CASSLDPPGGVTVDTQYF
NA TRBD1 TRBJ1-6 TRBV19 TGTGCCACCACGGACAGGTCCCTCTATAATTCACCCCTCCACTTT CATTDRSLYNSPLHF
NA NA TRBJ2-3 TRBV6-5 TGTGCCAGCCGGCGGGACAGCCTCGTTGTTACGCAGTATTTT CASRRDSLVVTQYF
NA TRBD1 TRBJ2-1 TRBV14 TGTGCCAGCAGCCAAGACCAGGGGGTACAGGGTGAGCAGTTCTTC CASSQDQGVQGEQFF
NA TRBD2 TRBJ2-1 TRBV18 TGTGCCAGCTCACGACTAGCGGGGGGGCCCTACAATGAGCAGTTCTTC CASSRLAGGPYNEQFF
NA NA TRBJ2-3 TRBV29-1 TGCAGCGGCCGACAGGATCCGAGCACAGATACGCAGTATTTT CSGRQDPSTDTQYF
NA NA TRBJ2-2 TRBV7-9 TGTGCTAGCAGCCAGGACTTGGTCACCGGGGAGCTGTTTTTT CASSQDLVTGELFF
once TRBD2 TRBJ2-3 TRBV29-1 TGCAGCGTTGTTTGGGGGGGAGGGGGCACAGATACGCAGTATTTT CSVVWGGGGTDTQYF
NA TRBD1 TRBJ1-2 TRBV5-5 TGTGCCAGCAGCCCCGCCCAGGGGGGCGTTAACTATGGCTACACCTTC CASSPAQGGVNYGYTF
NA TRBD2 TRBJ2-5 TRBV27 TGTGCCAGCAGTTTATTTCACCCGAGCCGCGGGGGTTGGGAGACCCAGTACTTC CASSLFHPSRGGWETQYF
NA TRBD1 TRBJ2-7 TRBV7-2 TGTGCCAGCAGCCTATCCGGGACAGTCACCTACGAGCAGTACTTC CASSLSGTVTYEQYF
NA NA TRBJ2-3 TRBV2 TGTGCTAGCACCGGGGAATGGACAGATACGCAGTATTTT CASTGEWTDTQYF
NA TRBD1 TRBJ1-2 TRBV16 TGTGCCAGCAGCCGGACCGGGACAGAGGGCACCTTC CASSRTGTEGTF
NA TRBD2 TRBJ2-7 TRBV6-1 TGTGCCAGCAGGGCTCCGGGACTAGCGACCTACGAGCAGTACTTC CASRAPGLATYEQYF
once TRBD2 TRBJ2-7 TRBV18 TGTGCCAGCTCACCACTAGCGGGTGGTTCCTACGAGCAGTACTTC CASSPLAGGSYEQYF
NA NA TRBJ2-1 TRBV5-4 TGTGCCAGCAGCCGACTGGGGGGACGCCCGGGTGAGCAGTTCTTC CASSRLGGRPGEQFF
NA NA TRBJ2-3 TRBV7-2 TGTGCCAGCAGCTTAGTTGGGACATCAGATACGCAGTATTTT CASSLVGTSDTQYF
NA TRBD1 TRBJ2-7 TRBV28 TGTGCCAGCAGTAAAGGCACAGGGGGAGATAGGCAGTACTTC CASSKGTGGDRQYF
NA TRBD1 TRBJ2-7 TRBV28 TGTGCCAGCAGCATTGTGGGACAGACGAGCTCCTACGAGCAGTACTTC CASSIVGQTSSYEQYF
NA TRBD1 TRBJ1-5 TRBV4-1 TGCGCCAGCAGTCATTCGCCGGGACAGGGGGTTATTAGCAATCAGCCCCAGCATTTT CASSHSPGQGVISNQPQHF
NA TRBD2 TRBJ2-5 TRBV2 TGTGCCAGCAGCCCCAGCGGGGCAGGAGAGACCCAGTACTTC CASSPSGAGETQYF
NA NA TRBJ2-5 TRBV7-9 TGTGCCAGCAGCTACAGGCCAGAGACCCAGTACTTC CASSYRPETQYF
NA NA TRBJ2-5 TRBV29-1 TGCAGCGCCCCGGGACTTGGAGGAGAGACCCAGTACTTC CSAPGLGGETQYF